Listed below are T cell receptor beta chains from one sample, sequenced in a study of blood T cell repertoires in COVID-19. Sequenced by immunoSEQ multiplex PCR; TCRdb stores in-frame clones only, minus some. The sample contains 150,000 to 200,000 clones, 88% of which appear only once. Sequencing was carried out using peripheral blood. These receptors all come from a human donor in a cohort sampled during active COVID-19. CDR3s leave out the opening cysteine and the closing phenylalanine or tryptophan. A D gene is named only where the DNA matches it firmly.

v_gene: TRBV7-9; d_gene: .; j_gene: TRBJ1-6; CDR3aa: ASSRDLDNSPLH
v_gene: TRBV6-6; d_gene: .; j_gene: TRBJ1-2; CDR3aa: ASSRTTTTGNYGYT
v_gene: TRBV6-2/TRBV6-3; d_gene: TRBD1; j_gene: TRBJ2-5; CDR3aa: ASSTGGPGTQY
v_gene: TRBV30; d_gene: TRBD2; j_gene: TRBJ2-7; CDR3aa: ALGRGGPYEQY
v_gene: TRBV30; d_gene: TRBD1; j_gene: TRBJ2-6; CDR3aa: AWTRQGAERGKPGANVLT
v_gene: TRBV6-2/TRBV6-3; d_gene: .; j_gene: TRBJ2-5; CDR3aa: ASSYSASNQETQY
v_gene: TRBV9; d_gene: TRBD2; j_gene: TRBJ2-3; CDR3aa: ASSPRSGTSGTDTQY
v_gene: TRBV5-4; d_gene: .; j_gene: TRBJ2-5; CDR3aa: ASSLGVARETQY
v_gene: TRBV9; d_gene: .; j_gene: TRBJ1-4; CDR3aa: ASSVGRGLTNEKLF
v_gene: TRBV5-1; d_gene: .; j_gene: TRBJ1-4; CDR3aa: ASSNEGGEKLF
v_gene: TRBV4-3; d_gene: TRBD2; j_gene: TRBJ2-1; CDR3aa: ASSQPWTSVHEQF
v_gene: TRBV28; d_gene: TRBD1; j_gene: TRBJ2-1; CDR3aa: ASSPGDRGHYNEQF
v_gene: TRBV21-1; d_gene: .; j_gene: TRBJ1-2; CDR3aa: ASSYTDRVILGYT
v_gene: TRBV28; d_gene: .; j_gene: TRBJ2-7; CDR3aa: ASSLSRYEQY
v_gene: TRBV3-1/TRBV3-2; d_gene: .; j_gene: TRBJ2-1; CDR3aa: ASSQGWASIGNEQF
v_gene: TRBV9; d_gene: .; j_gene: TRBJ2-5; CDR3aa: ASSVRGGETQY
v_gene: TRBV6-6; d_gene: TRBD1; j_gene: TRBJ2-5; CDR3aa: ASSTGTGVETQY
v_gene: TRBV28; d_gene: .; j_gene: TRBJ1-2; CDR3aa: ASSSTGYGYT